This T cell receptor beta chain was captured by sequencing in a study of blood T cell repertoires in COVID-19. Study details: Both acute and convalescent COVID-19 samples were obtained from the United States, Italy and Spain.

Per the original data handling: Estimation of nucleated cell counts relied on the amplification of reference gene primers. Assay: immunoSEQ multiplex PCR; the TCRdb copy retains only in-frame clones and omits some. That table gives V, J and clone size, and the DNA gave D and trimming. In the table there are around 210,000 clones, approximately 85% of which are singletons. The Seattle patients, enrolled during active infection, were followed longitudinally. With 4 bases clipped from V and 7 bases from J, the junction kept 15 bases outside the gene matches. The CDR3 runs to 17 residues. The germline V gene encodes CDR1 SGHNT and CDR2 YYREEE (reference sequence).

The chain employs TRBV5-4 and TRBJ2-2; 8 bases agree with TRBD2. The source is a man aged 45 to 65 with COVID-19, enrolled during active disease. The sequencing input was peripheral blood. DNA for the CDR3: TGTGCCAGCAGCATCCATCTAGCGGGCGGCCCCGGCGGGGAGCTGTTTTTT. Its protein product is CASSIHLAGGPGGELFF.